The T cell receptor beta chain described here comes from a study of T cell repertoires in cytomegalovirus infection. TCRdb reprocessed the reads with MiXCR, giving one entry per CDR3 protein. The top ten hold roughly a fifth of the sample, which has over 250,000 distinct CDR3 sequences, under 25% seen once. The length of the CDR3 is 17 residues. The germline gives CDR1 KGHDR, CDR2 SFDVKD. Unmatched junction bases numbered 8, after V lost 2 bases and J lost 7 bases. Comments on this clonotype: Its antigen remains unidentified.

The sequence was obtained from a human donor in good health (CMV status not recorded). Some clones in this sample may be carry-over from other donors' samples. The sequencing used cultured PBMCs, collected from culture after CMV antigen stimulation. The chain uses TRBV24-1 and TRBJ2-4, with 12 bases identical to TRBD2. CDR3 residues: CATSDSRLAGADNIQYF. CDR3 bases: TGTGCCACCAGTGATTCCCGACTAGCGGGAGCAGACAACATTCAGTACTTC.